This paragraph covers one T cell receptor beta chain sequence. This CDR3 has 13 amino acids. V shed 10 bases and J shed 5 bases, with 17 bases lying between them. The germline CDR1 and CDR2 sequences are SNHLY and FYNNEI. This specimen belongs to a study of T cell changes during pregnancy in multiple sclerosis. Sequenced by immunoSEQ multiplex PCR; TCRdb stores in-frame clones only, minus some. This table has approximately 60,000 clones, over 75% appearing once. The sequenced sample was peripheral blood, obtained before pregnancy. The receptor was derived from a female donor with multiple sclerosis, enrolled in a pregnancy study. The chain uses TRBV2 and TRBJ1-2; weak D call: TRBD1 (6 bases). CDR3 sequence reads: CATRTVDGYGYTF. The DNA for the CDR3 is TGTGCCACACGGACAGTAGATGGGTATGGCTACACCTTC.